A selection of T cell receptor beta chains follows, all from one sample in a study of early T cells in non-severe SARS-CoV-2 infection. TCRdb fed the 5' RACE reads into MiXCR, producing one record per CDR3 protein. The table lists around 57,000 distinct CDR3 sequences, under 14% of them singletons. The sequenced sample was whole blood. These receptors came from an adult who was a healthcare worker with PCR-confirmed SARS-CoV-2 infection or an uninfected control (not recorded which). Each CDR3 is given with its conserved first and last residue. Each record gives: D gene, V gene, clone size, J gene, CDR3 protein, CDR3 DNA. A D gene is named only where the DNA matches it firmly. The size field is filled for only some rows; it gives once, few, many or a size class.

TRBD1	TRBV20-1	few	TRBJ2-7	CSARTGFGEQYF	TGCAGTGCCCGGACAGGGTTCGGCGAGCAGTACTTC
-	TRBV20-1	-	TRBJ2-3	CSARVPSLSTDTQYF	TGCAGTGCTAGGGTCCCTAGCCTTAGCACAGATACGCAGTATTTT
TRBD1	TRBV10-1	-	TRBJ1-1	CASSGDRGGTEAFF	TGCGCCAGCAGTGGTGACAGGGGTGGCACTGAAGCTTTCTTT
-	TRBV20-1	-	TRBJ1-1	CSARGGGGTEAFF	TGCAGTGCTAGAGGAGGGGGAGGGACTGAAGCTTTCTTT
-	TRBV2	-	TRBJ2-6	CATSASSGANVLTF	TGTGCCACCTCTGCCTCTTCTGGGGCCAACGTCCTGACTTTC
-	TRBV5-4	few	TRBJ2-6	CASTQYSGANVLTF	TGTGCCAGCACCCAGTACTCTGGGGCCAACGTCCTGACTTTC
-	TRBV6-2/TRBV6-3	-	TRBJ1-3	CASSIGGTGNTIYF	TGTGCCAGCAGCATCGGGGGGACTGGAAACACCATATATTTT
TRBD1	TRBV5-5	many	TRBJ1-5	CASSLTGVYSNQPQHF	TGTGCCAGCAGCTTAACAGGGGTATATAGCAATCAGCCCCAGCATTTT
-	TRBV12-3/TRBV12-4	-	TRBJ2-7	CANSPRVSEQYF	TGTGCCAACAGTCCAAGGGTATCCGAGCAGTACTTC
-	TRBV19	-	TRBJ1-1	CAREPGQLIEAFF	TGTGCCAGAGAGCCGGGACAACTGATAGAAGCTTTCTTT
-	TRBV5-1	many	TRBJ2-4	CASSWGSGSGNIQYF	TGCGCCAGCAGCTGGGGGTCGGGGTCGGGAAACATTCAGTACTTC
TRBD1	TRBV28	few	TRBJ1-1	CASSPHRGVDTEAFF	TGTGCCAGCAGCCCCCACAGGGGGGTTGACACTGAAGCTTTCTTT